The present entry profiles one T cell receptor beta chain with its context. The target antigen is unknown. Blood replicates held 0.5 ug DNA, tumor or normal breast approximately 1.5 ug, two each. Produced via immunoSEQ multiplex PCR; TCRdb's table is partial and in-frame only. The sample consists of under 45,000 clones, about 78% of them appearing once. The source of the sample is a study of early stage breast cancer tumors. General observations from the study: Compared with adjacent normal breast tissue, tumors showed around 2.5-fold greater T cell density and higher clonality. Functional markers like CD4, CD8 and FOXP3 were missed in bulk sequencing. Commonly generated sequences made up most enriched TCRB sequences shared between patients.

The CDR3 is 14 residues long. Per germline, CDR1 SGHTA and CDR2 FQGNSA. V dropped 3 bases and J dropped 1 base, with 9 bases sitting between them. The rearrangement uses TRBV7-2 and TRBJ1-2; D unclear. The receptor's source is a person aged 50 to 59 with breast cancer. The source material was blood. CDR3 amino acids: CASSFPGYNYGYTF. The CDR3 region has the DNA TGTGCCAGCAGCTTCCCGGGGTATAACTATGGCTACACCTTC.